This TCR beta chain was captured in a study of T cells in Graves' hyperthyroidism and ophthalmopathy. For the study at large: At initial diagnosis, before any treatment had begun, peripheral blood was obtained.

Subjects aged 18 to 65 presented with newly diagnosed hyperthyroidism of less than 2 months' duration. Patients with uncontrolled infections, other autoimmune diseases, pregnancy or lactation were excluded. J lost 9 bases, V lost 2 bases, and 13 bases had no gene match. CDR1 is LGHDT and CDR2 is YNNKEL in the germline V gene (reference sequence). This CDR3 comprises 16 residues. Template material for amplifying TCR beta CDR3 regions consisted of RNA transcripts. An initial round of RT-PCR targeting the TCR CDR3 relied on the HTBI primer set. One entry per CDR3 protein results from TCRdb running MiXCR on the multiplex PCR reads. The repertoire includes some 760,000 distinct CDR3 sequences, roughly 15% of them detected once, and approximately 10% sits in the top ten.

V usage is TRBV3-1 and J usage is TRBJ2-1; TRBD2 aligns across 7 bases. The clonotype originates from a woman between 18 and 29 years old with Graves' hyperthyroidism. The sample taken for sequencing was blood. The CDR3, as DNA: TGTGCCAGCAGCCAACTTCGGAGCGGGAATTTGGGTGAGCAGTTCTTC. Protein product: CASSQLRSGNLGEQFF.